This is a list of T cell receptor beta chains from one sample in a study of graft-versus-host responses after intestinal transplantation. Their target antigens are unknown. The data were produced by immunoSEQ multiplex PCR, yet TCRdb's version contains in-frame clones alone and is incomplete. The table has 90,000 to 120,000 clones, about 91% seen once. The starting material was unstimulated CD4+ T cells sorted from spleen or lymph node cells, obtained before transplant. These receptors originate from a human donor who was the organ donor for an intestinal transplant. CDR3s include the opening cysteine and the closing phenylalanine or tryptophan. The order of the fields is D gene, V gene, clone size, J gene, CDR3 protein, CDR3 DNA. A D gene is named only where the DNA matches it firmly. Rows may omit the clone size; those that give it use once, few, many or a size class.

>-|TRBV23-1|-|TRBJ1-5
CASSQGGDQPQHF
TGCGCCAGCAGTCAAGGGGGAGATCAGCCCCAGCATTTT
>-|TRBV7-7|once|TRBJ1-4
CASSRRGGLDEKLFF
TGTGCTAGCAGCCGTAGAGGGGGGCTCGATGAAAAACTGTTTTTT
>-|TRBV19|-|TRBJ2-7
CASSIRGDHEQYF
TGTGCCAGTAGTATCAGGGGGGACCACGAGCAGTACTTC
>-|TRBV11-3|-|TRBJ2-7
CASSLFRSSYEQYF
TGTGCCAGCAGCTTATTCCGGAGCTCCTACGAGCAGTACTTC
>-|TRBV6-5|-|TRBJ2-3
CASSYSLRGSDTQYF
TGTGCCAGCAGTTACTCTCTAAGGGGCTCAGATACGCAGTATTTT
>TRBD2|TRBV5-6|-|TRBJ2-3
CASSNLGRSGTDTQYF
TGTGCCAGCAGCAACCTCGGGAGGTCAGGCACAGATACGCAGTATTTT
>TRBD1|TRBV19|-|TRBJ1-1
CASSRTGGMNTEAFF
TGTGCCAGTAGTAGGACAGGGGGAATGAACACTGAAGCTTTCTTT
>-|TRBV5-6|-|TRBJ2-2
CASSTLTGNTGELFF
TGTGCCAGCAGCACGCTGACAGGGAACACCGGGGAGCTGTTTTTT
>-|TRBV6-1|once|TRBJ1-5
CASRGTNQPQHF
TGTGCCAGCAGGGGGACAAATCAGCCCCAGCATTTT
>-|TRBV29-1|-|TRBJ2-1
CSVRIGEQFF
TGCAGCGTTCGAATCGGTGAGCAGTTCTTC
>-|TRBV7-8|-|TRBJ2-7
CASSSFTGTPSYEQYF
TGTGCCAGCAGCTCATTTACCGGGACACCCTCCTACGAGCAGTACTTC
>-|TRBV4-2|-|TRBJ2-6
CASSQDDRFYSGANVLTF
TGTGCCAGCAGCCAAGATGACAGGTTCTACTCTGGGGCCAACGTCCTGACTTTC
>TRBD1|TRBV7-6|once|TRBJ2-1
CASGEYQRGRIEQFF
TGTGCCAGCGGGGAGTACCAGAGGGGGCGGATTGAGCAGTTCTTC
>-|TRBV7-9|-|TRBJ2-7
CASSNRDGEYF
TGTGCCAGCAGCAACCGGGACGGAGAGTACTTC
>TRBD1|TRBV9|-|TRBJ2-6
CASSSQTGLSGANVLTF
TGTGCCAGCAGCTCCCAGACAGGGCTGAGTGGGGCCAACGTCCTGACTTTC
>-|TRBV11-1|-|TRBJ1-4
CASSFSEVEKLFF
TGTGCCAGCAGCTTTTCGGAGGTAGAAAAACTGTTTTTT
>-|TRBV5-1|-|TRBJ1-2
CASSLDRTAYGYTF
TGCGCCAGCAGCTTAGACCGGACAGCTTATGGCTACACCTTC
>TRBD2|TRBV5-1|-|TRBJ2-7
CARRGIAGAAYEQYF
TGCGCCAGGAGGGGTATAGCGGGAGCGGCTTACGAGCAGTACTTC
>-|TRBV6-5|-|TRBJ2-2
CASSYSYPRLGGELFF
TGTGCCAGCAGTTACTCCTACCCCAGACTAGGCGGGGAGCTGTTTTTT
>-|TRBV6-5|-|TRBJ1-2
CASRAGRHENYGYTF
TGTGCCAGCAGAGCAGGGAGGCACGAGAACTATGGCTACACCTTC
>-|TRBV6-5|-|TRBJ2-7
CASSTRDTSYEQYF
TGTGCCAGCAGTACCCGGGACACTTCCTACGAGCAGTACTTC